These T cell receptor beta chains were read from a single sample in a study of a mutant IDH1 vaccine in newly diagnosed glioma. This table comes from immunoSEQ multiplex PCR, and its TCRdb copy is limited to in-frame clones, with some not included. Found here are approximately 92,000 clones, roughly four fifths of them singletons; the top ten hold around 7%. Sequencing used PBMCs, obtained from a glioma patient treated with radiotherapy, temozolomide or both. All receptors come from a woman between 50 and 59 years old with glioma. Each CDR3 is given with its conserved first and last residue. A D gene is named only where the DNA matches it firmly. Size is stated for part of the rows, as once, few or many counts, or as a class when the clone is expanded.

d_gene,v_gene,j_gene,abundance,CDR3aa,CDR3nt
.,TRBV7-3,TRBJ1-6,.,CASRTQGTGNSPLHF,TGTGCCAGCAGGACCCAGGGAACCGGGAATTCACCCCTCCACTTT
.,TRBV6-1,TRBJ2-1,.,CASSEHSSGQYWQFF,TGTGCCAGCAGTGAACATAGTAGCGGCCAGTATTGGCAGTTCTTC
TRBD2,TRBV5-1,TRBJ2-2,once,CASSFLAGANTGELFF,TGCGCCAGCAGCTTCCTAGCGGGGGCGAACACCGGGGAGCTGTTTTTT
TRBD1,TRBV4-2,TRBJ2-7,.,CASSQTGGYEQYF,TGTGCCAGCAGCCAAACAGGGGGCTACGAGCAGTACTTC
.,TRBV6-6,TRBJ1-6,.,CASIGSGVGSPLHF,TGTGCCAGCATCGGGTCCGGGGTAGGGTCACCCCTCCACTTT
TRBD2,TRBV4-1,TRBJ2-5,.,CASSQLAGAGERETQYF,TGCGCCAGCAGCCAGCTAGCGGGGGCGGGAGAGCGAGAGACCCAGTACTTC
.,TRBV7-9,TRBJ2-2,few,CASSLAEWLFF,TGTGCCAGCAGCTTAGCGGAATGGCTGTTTTTT
.,TRBV5-1,TRBJ2-5,.,CASSLLLARGQETQYF,TGCGCCAGCAGCTTACTACTAGCACGGGGACAAGAGACCCAGTACTTC
.,TRBV15,TRBJ1-2,.,CATSNIGGYTF,TGTGCCACCAGCAACATAGGTGGCTACACCTTC
.,TRBV5-1,TRBJ1-3,.,CASSLAQGGNTIYF,TGCGCCAGCAGCTTGGCGCAAGGAGGAAACACCATATATTTT
.,TRBV30,TRBJ2-1,.,CAWSHAYQQFF,TGTGCCTGGAGTCATGCGTACCAGCAGTTCTTC
TRBD2,TRBV27,TRBJ2-5,.,CASSPSGFFETQYF,TGTGCCAGCAGTCCTAGCGGGTTTTTCGAGACCCAGTACTTC
.,TRBV5-4,TRBJ2-7,few,CASSLAEAARQYF,TGTGCCAGCAGCTTGGCCGAGGCGGCGCGGCAGTACTTC
.,TRBV7-8,TRBJ2-3,.,CASSPTREGGTDTQYF,TGTGCCAGCAGCCCAACTCGGGAAGGCGGCACAGATACGCAGTATTTT
.,TRBV18,TRBJ2-7,.,CASSPPGTSGYEQYF,TGTGCCAGCTCACCGCCGGGGACCTCTGGCTACGAGCAGTACTTC
.,TRBV9,TRBJ2-2,.,CASSVQSNTGELFF,TGTGCCAGCAGCGTACAGTCGAACACCGGGGAGCTGTTTTTT
TRBD1,TRBV5-1,TRBJ1-1,.,CASSNERQGWGLNTEAFF,TGCGCCAGCAGCAACGAGCGACAGGGCTGGGGATTGAACACTGAAGCTTTCTTT
TRBD2,TRBV15,TRBJ2-1,once,CATSRGGGGANEQFF,TGTGCCACCAGCAGAGGAGGCGGGGGGGCAAATGAGCAGTTCTTC
TRBD1,TRBV7-2,TRBJ1-1,.,CASSLAPLGTGVTEAFF,TGTGCCAGCAGCTTAGCTCCGCTCGGGACAGGGGTGACTGAAGCTTTCTTT
TRBD2,TRBV7-2,TRBJ2-5,.,CASSLERGGETQYF,TGTGCCAGCAGCTTAGAGCGGGGGGGGGAGACCCAGTACTTC
.,TRBV5-1,TRBJ2-1,few,CASSFLDEQFF,TGCGCCAGCAGCTTCCTAGATGAGCAGTTCTTC
.,TRBV30,TRBJ1-4,.,CASLGGGIEKLFF,TGTGCCTCCCTCGGGGGGGGTATTGAAAAACTGTTTTTT
TRBD1,TRBV19,TRBJ1-5,.,CASTPGGRNQPQHF,TGTGCCAGTACTCCAGGGGGCCGCAATCAGCCCCAGCATTTT
.,TRBV7-2,TRBJ1-2,.,CASSLEARGYTF,TGTGCCAGCAGCTTAGAGGCTAGGGGCTACACCTTC
TRBD1,TRBV7-3,TRBJ1-5,.,CASSPWQGAKRRSNQPQHF,TGTGCCAGCAGCCCTTGGCAGGGGGCGAAACGAAGGAGCAATCAGCCCCAGCATTTT
.,TRBV10-3,TRBJ1-6,.,CAIAGQGGSPLHF,TGTGCCATCGCGGGGCAGGGTGGGTCACCCCTCCACTTT
.,TRBV25-1,TRBJ1-1,.,CASSELRTSLVTEAFF,TGTGCCAGCAGTGAATTGCGGACCAGTTTAGTCACTGAAGCTTTCTTT